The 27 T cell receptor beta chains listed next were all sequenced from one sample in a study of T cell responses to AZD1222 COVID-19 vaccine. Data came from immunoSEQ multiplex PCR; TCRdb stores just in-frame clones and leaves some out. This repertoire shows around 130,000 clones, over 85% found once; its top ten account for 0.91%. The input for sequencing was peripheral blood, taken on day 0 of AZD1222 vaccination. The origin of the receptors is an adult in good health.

The CDR3 coding sequence is TGTGCCAGCAGCGAGACCTTGGGGTGGGCTGAAGCTTTCTTT. Protein product: CASSETLGWAEAFF. The chain employs TRBV3-1 (or the pseudogene TRBV3-2) and TRBJ1-1, with no clear D. The CDR3 length is 14 residues. Germline lookup yields CDR1 LGHDT and CDR2 YNNKEL (reference sequence). Trimming removed 5 bases at V and 6 bases at J, with 16 bases between.

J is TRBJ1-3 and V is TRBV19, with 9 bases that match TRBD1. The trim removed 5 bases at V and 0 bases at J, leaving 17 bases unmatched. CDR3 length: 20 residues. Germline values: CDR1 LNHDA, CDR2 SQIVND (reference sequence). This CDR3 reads CASSLLRDRVWPYSGNTIYF. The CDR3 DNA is TGTGCCAGTAGTTTACTCCGGGACAGGGTATGGCCCTACTCTGGAAACACCATATATTTT.

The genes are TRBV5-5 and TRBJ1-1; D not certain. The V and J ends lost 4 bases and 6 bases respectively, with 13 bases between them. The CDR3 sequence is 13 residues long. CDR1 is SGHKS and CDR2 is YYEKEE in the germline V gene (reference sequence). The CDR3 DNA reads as TGTGCCAGCAGCCCCCTCGGGGTGGCTGAAGCTTTCTTT. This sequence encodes CASSPLGVAEAFF.

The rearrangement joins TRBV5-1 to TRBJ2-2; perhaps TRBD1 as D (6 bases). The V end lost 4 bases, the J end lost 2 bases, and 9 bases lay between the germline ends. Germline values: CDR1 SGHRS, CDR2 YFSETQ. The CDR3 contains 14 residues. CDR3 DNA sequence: TGCGCCAGCAGCGGTGGGACAAACACCGGGGAGCTGTTTTTT. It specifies CASSGGTNTGELFF. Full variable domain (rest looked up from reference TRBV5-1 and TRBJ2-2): KAGVTQTPRYLIKTRGQQVTLSCSPISGHRSVSWYQQTPGQGLQFLFEYFSETQRNKGNFPGRFSGRQFSNSRSEMNVSTLELGDSALYLCASSGGTNTGELFFGEGSRLTVL.

The CDR3 loop is CASSYGGSGANVLTF. In DNA, the CDR3 is TGTGCCAGCAGTTACGGGGGTTCCGGGGCCAACGTCCTGACTTTC. This chain connects TRBV6-2 or TRBV6-3 to TRBJ2-6, with D perhaps being TRBD1 or TRBD2 (5 bases each). CDR3 size: 15 residues. V was pared by 2 bases and J by 4 bases, with 9 bases between. Germline CDR1 and CDR2: MNHEY and SVGEGT.

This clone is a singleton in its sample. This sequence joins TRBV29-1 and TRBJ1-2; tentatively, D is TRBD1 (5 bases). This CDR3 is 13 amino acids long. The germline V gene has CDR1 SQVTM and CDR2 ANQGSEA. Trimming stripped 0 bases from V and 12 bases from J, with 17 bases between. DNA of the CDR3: TGCAGCGTTGAAGATAACTTCCGAGTGGGGGACACCTTC. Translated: CSVEDNFRVGDTF.

The CDR3 nucleotides read TGTGCCAGCAGCCCAGTAGCGGGGGCGGCCTACAATGAGCAGTTCTTC. It encodes CASSPVAGAAYNEQFF. The chain couples TRBV4-2 to TRBJ2-1, with 9 bases lining up with TRBD2. CDR3 size: 16 residues. V trimming: 4 bases; J trimming: 2 bases; junction bases outside the gene matches: 6. Germline V lookup: CDR1 LGHNA, CDR2 YNFKEQ.

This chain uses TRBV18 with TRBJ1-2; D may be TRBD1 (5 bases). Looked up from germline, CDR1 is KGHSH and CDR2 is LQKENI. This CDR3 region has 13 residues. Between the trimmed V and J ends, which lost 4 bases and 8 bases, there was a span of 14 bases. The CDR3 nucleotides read TGTGCCAGCTCACTCTCAGGGTCAGGAGGCTACACCTTC. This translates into CASSLSGSGGYTF.

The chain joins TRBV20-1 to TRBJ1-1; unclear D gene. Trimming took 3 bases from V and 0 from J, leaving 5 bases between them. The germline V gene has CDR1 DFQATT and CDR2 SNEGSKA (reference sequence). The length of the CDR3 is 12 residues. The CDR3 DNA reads TGCAGTGCTAGTTGGCTGAACACTGAAGCTTTCTTT. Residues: CSASWLNTEAFF.

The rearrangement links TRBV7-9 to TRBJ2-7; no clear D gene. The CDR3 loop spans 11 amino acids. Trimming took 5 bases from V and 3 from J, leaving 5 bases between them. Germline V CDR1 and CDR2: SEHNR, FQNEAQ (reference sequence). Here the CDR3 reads CASSRFYEQYF. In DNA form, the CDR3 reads TGTGCCAGCAGCCGGTTCTACGAGCAGTACTTC.

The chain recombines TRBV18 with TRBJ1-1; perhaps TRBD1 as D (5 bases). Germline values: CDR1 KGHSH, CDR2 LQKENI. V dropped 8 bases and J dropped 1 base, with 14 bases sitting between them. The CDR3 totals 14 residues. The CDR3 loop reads CASRPGAPNTEAFF. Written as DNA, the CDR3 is TGTGCCAGCCGCCCTGGGGCGCCGAACACTGAAGCTTTCTTT.

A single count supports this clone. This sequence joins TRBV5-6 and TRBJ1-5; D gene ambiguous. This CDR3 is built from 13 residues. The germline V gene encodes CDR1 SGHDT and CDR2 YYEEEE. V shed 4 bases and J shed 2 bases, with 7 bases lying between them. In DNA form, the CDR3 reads TGTGCCAGCAGCCGGAGGGGCAATCAGCCCCAGCATTTT. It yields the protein CASSRRGNQPQHF.

CDR3 residues: CASSATPEKYNSPLHF. CDR3 sequence (DNA): TGTGCCAGCTCAGCAACCCCTGAAAAGTATAATTCACCCCTCCACTTT. The V call is TRBV18, the J call TRBJ1-6; D gene ambiguous. This CDR3 is built from 16 residues. With 5 bases removed from V and 4 bases from J, the gap between germline ends came to 15 bases. Germline V gene sequence: CDR1 KGHSH, CDR2 LQKENI.

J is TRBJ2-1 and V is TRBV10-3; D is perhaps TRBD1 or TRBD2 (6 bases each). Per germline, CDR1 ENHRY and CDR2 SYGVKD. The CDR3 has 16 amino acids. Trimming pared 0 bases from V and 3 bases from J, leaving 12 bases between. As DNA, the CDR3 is TGTGCCATCAGTGAGTCAAGAGGGGGGCTCTACAATGAGCAGTTCTTC. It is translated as CAISESRGGLYNEQFF.

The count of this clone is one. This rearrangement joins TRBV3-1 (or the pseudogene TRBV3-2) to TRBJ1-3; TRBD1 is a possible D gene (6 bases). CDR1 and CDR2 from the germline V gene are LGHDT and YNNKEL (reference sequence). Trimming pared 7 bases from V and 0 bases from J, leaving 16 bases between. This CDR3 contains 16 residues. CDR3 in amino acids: CASTTDSSISGNTIYF. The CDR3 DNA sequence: TGTGCCAGCACCACGGACAGCTCGATCTCTGGAAACACCATATATTTT.

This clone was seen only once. The CDR3 loop reads CATSRDRGYEQYF. CDR3 bases: TGTGCCACCAGCAGGGACAGGGGGTACGAGCAGTACTTC. The V and J genes are TRBV15 and TRBJ2-7, with 10 bases aligning to TRBD1. The CDR3 spans 13 residues. The junction had 0 bases not matched to a gene; V was cut back by 3 bases and J by 4 bases. Germline values: CDR1 LNHNV, CDR2 YYDKDF (reference sequence).

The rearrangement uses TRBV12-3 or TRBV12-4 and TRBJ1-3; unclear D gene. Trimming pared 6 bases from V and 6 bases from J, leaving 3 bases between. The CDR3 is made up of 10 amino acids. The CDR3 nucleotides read TGTGCCAGCAGCCAAAACACCATATATTTT. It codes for CASSQNTIYF.

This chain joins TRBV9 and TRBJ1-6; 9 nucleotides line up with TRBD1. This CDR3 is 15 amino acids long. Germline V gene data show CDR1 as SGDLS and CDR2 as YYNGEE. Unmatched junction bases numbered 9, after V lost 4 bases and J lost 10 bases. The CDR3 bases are TGTGCCAGCAGCTCAGGGACAGGGTGGTCCTCACCCCTCCACTTT. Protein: CASSSGTGWSSPLHF.

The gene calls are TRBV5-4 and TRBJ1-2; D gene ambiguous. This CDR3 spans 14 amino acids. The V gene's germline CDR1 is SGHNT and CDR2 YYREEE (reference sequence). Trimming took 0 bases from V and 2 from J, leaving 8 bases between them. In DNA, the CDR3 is TGTGCCAGCAGCTTGGCCCTGGGGAACTATGGCTACACCTTC. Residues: CASSLALGNYGYTF.

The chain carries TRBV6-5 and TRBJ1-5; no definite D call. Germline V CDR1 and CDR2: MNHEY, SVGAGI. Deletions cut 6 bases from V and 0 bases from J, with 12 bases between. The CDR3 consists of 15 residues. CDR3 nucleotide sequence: TGTGCCAGCAGCCGCGGACCGATTAGCAATCAGCCCCAGCATTTT. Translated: CASSRGPISNQPQHF.

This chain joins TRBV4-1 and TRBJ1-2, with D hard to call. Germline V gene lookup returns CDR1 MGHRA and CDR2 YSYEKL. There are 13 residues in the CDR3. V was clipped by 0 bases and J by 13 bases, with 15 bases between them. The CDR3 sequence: CASSQELGLGSTF. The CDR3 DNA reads TGCGCCAGCAGCCAAGAACTAGGTTTAGGCAGCACCTTC.

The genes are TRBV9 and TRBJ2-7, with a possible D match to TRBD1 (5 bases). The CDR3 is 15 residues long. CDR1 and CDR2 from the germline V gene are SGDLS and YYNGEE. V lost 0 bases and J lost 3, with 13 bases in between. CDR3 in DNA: TGTGCCAGCAGCGTAGCGGACACAACCTACTACGAGCAGTACTTC. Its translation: CASSVADTTYYEQYF.

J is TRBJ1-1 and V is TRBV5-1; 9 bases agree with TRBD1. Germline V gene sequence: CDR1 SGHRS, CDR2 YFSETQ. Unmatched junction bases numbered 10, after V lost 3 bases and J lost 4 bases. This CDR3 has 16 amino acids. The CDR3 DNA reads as TGCGCCAGCAGCTCCCGGGACAGGGTTGAGGGCACTGAAGCTTTCTTT. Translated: CASSSRDRVEGTEAFF. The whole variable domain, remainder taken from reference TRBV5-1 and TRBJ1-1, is KAGVTQTPRYLIKTRGQQVTLSCSPISGHRSVSWYQQTPGQGLQFLFEYFSETQRNKGNFPGRFSGRQFSNSRSEMNVSTLELGDSALYLCASSSRDRVEGTEAFFGQGTRLTVV.

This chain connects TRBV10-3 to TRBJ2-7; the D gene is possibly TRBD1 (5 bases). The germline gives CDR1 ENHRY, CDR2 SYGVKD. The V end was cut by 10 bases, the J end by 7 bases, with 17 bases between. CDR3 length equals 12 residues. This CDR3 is CATGQGTLEQYF. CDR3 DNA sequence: TGTGCCACAGGCCAGGGAACCTTGGAGCAGTACTTC.

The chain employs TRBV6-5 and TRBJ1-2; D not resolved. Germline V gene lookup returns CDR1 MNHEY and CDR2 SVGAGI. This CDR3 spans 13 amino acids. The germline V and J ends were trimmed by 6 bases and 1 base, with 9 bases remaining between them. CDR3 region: CASSRHVNYGYTF. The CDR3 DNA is TGTGCCAGCAGCCGACACGTTAACTATGGCTACACCTTC.

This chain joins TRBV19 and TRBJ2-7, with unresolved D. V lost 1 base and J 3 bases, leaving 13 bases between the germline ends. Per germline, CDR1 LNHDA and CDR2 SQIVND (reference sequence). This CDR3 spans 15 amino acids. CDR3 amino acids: CASSIGNSLVYEQYF. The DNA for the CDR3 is TGTGCCAGTAGTATAGGAAACAGCCTCGTCTACGAGCAGTACTTC.

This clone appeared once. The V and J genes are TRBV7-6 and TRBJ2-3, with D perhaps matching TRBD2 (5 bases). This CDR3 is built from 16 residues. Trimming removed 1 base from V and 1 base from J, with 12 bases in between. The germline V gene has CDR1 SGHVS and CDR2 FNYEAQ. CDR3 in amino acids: CASSLEGRRGTDTQYF. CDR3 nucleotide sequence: TGTGCCAGCAGCTTAGAGGGTAGGCGGGGCACAGATACGCAGTATTTT.